This T cell receptor beta chain was sequenced during a study of blood T cell repertoires in COVID-19. Study in general: Whether acute or convalescent, the COVID-19 samples came from the United States, Italy and Spain.

The method was immunoSEQ multiplex PCR; TCRdb's version includes in-frame clones alone and lacks a portion of them. The sample consists of some 130,000 clones, approximately 90% of them appearing once. The sample holds a few counts of this clone. The CDR3 has 17 amino acids. V trimming: 0 bases; J trimming: 2 bases; junction bases outside the gene matches: 8. The germline CDR1 and CDR2 sequences are SGDLS and YYNGEE. The receptor's source is a man aged 50-60 years with acute or convalescent COVID-19. Sequencing was performed on peripheral blood. The chain has TRBV9 and TRBJ2-3; 8 bases map to TRBD1. In nucleotides, the CDR3 is TGTGCCAGCAGCGTAGGGATGTGGGACAGGTACACAGATACGCAGTATTTT. This gives the protein CASSVGMWDRYTDTQYF.